This TCR beta chain was profiled in a study of regulatory T cells in long-lasting Graves disease. This clonotype was recorded many times. The antigen is undetermined. Arm-PCR of CDR3 regions with iRepertoire HTBI primers generated TCR beta libraries. One entry per CDR3 protein, called by TCRdb with MiXCR from the multiplex PCR reads. The sample has hundreds of thousands of distinct CDR3 sequences, about 12% seen once. General study findings and limits: Persistent-disease Graves' patients showed less TCR diversity than new cases.

Time point noted: newly diagnosed GD, antithyroid drugs for less than 3 months. Making the TCR library involved RNA that had been extracted from PBMCs. Separately, the same data were catalogued under a study of T cells in Graves' hyperthyroidism and ophthalmopathy.

Sequences were derived from peripheral blood mononuclear cells (PBMCs), sampled at new diagnosis, from a patient treated with antithyroid drugs. This sequence was found in a woman under 40 with Graves disease.

The CDR3 spells CSVTGTGNTEAFF. DNA for the CDR3: TGCAGCGTCACCGGGACAGGGAACACTGAAGCTTTCTTT. This chain uses TRBV29-1 with TRBJ1-1, with 8 bases that match TRBD1. From germline, CDR1 is SQVTM and CDR2 ANQGSEA. J gave up 1 base and V 6 bases, and 4 bases lay outside the gene matches. This CDR3 region has 13 residues.